These 30 T cell receptor beta chains were sequenced from one sample in a study of blood T cell repertoires in COVID-19. Sequencing used immunoSEQ multiplex PCR; TCRdb keeps in-frame clones, though not all of them. Of 500,000 or so clones in the sample, approximately 86% were seen once. Sequencing was carried out using PBMCs or T cells enriched from blood (not recorded which). The receptors were gathered from a woman aged 18 to 35 who had recovered from COVID-19.

The CDR3 coding sequence is TGTGCCAGCACCCACAGGTTTAACACCGGGGAGCTGTTTTTT. As protein: CASTHRFNTGELFF. The rearrangement joins TRBV6-5 to TRBJ2-2, with D perhaps TRBD1 (5 bases). The CDR3 has 14 amino acids. Germline CDR1 is MNHEY and CDR2 is SVGAGI. Between the trimmed V and J ends, which lost 7 bases and 2 bases, there was a span of 11 bases.

This sequence joins TRBV4-1 and TRBJ2-3; 9 nucleotides match TRBD2. Germline values: CDR1 MGHRA, CDR2 YSYEKL. The junction had 9 bases not matched to a gene; V was cut back by 0 bases and J by 2 bases. There are 18 residues in the CDR3. The CDR3 DNA sequence: TGCGCCAGCAGCCAAGATCCGCCTAGCGGGGTGTCCACAGATACGCAGTATTTT. Encoded protein: CASSQDPPSGVSTDTQYF.

The CDR3 spells CASSNGTAYGYTF. In DNA, the CDR3 is TGTGCCAGCAGCAATGGGACAGCTTATGGCTACACCTTC. The chain is built from TRBV7-6 and TRBJ1-2, with 7 positions matching TRBD1. This CDR3 region has 13 residues. With V trimmed by 5 bases and J by 5 bases, 5 bases remained unmatched. Per germline, CDR1 SGHVS and CDR2 FNYEAQ.

The gene calls are TRBV11-3 and TRBJ2-1; the D gene is possibly TRBD2 (7 bases). The CDR3 loop spans 15 amino acids. Germline-derived CDR1 and CDR2 are SGHNT and YENEEA. Trimming removed 1 base at V and 5 bases at J, with 12 bases between. The CDR3 region is CASSLGGGRHNEQFF. CDR3 sequence (DNA): TGTGCCAGCAGCTTAGGGGGGGGCCGTCACAATGAGCAGTTCTTC. Supplemented by reference TRBV11-3 and TRBJ2-1, the full variable domain reads EAGVVQSPRYKIIEKKQPVAFWCNPISGHNTLYWYLQNLGQGPELLIRYENEEAVDDSQLPKDRFSAERLKGVDSTLKIQPAELGDSAVYLCASSLGGGRHNEQFFGPGTRLTVL.

This clone was observed a single time. The gene calls are TRBV19 and TRBJ2-7; 9 nucleotides line up with TRBD2. V shed 6 bases and J 0 bases; nucleotides not matched to a gene: 9. Per the germline V gene, CDR1 is LNHDA and CDR2 is SQIVND (reference sequence). This CDR3 is 16 amino acids long. CDR3 bases: TGTGCCAGTAGCCTGATAGCGGGGGAAAACTCCTACGAGCAGTACTTC. Amino acid sequence: CASSLIAGENSYEQYF. Full variable domain (missing parts from reference TRBV19 and TRBJ2-7): DGGITQSPKYLFRKEGQNVTLSCEQNLNHDAMYWYRQDPGQGLRLIYYSQIVNDFQKGDIAEGYSVSREKKESFPLTVTSAQKNPTAFYLCASSLIAGENSYEQYFGPGTRLTVT.

J is TRBJ1-4 and V is TRBV18; D is unresolved. The CDR3 runs 15 residues. Germline V gives CDR1 KGHSH, CDR2 LQKENI. V dropped 3 bases and J dropped 4 bases, with 12 bases sitting between them. CDR3 amino acids: CASSPVEQDNEKLFF. In nucleotides, the CDR3 is TGTGCCAGCTCACCTGTTGAGCAGGATAATGAAAAACTGTTTTTT. Looking up the rest from reference TRBV18 and TRBJ1-4 gives the full variable domain: NAGVMQNPRHLVRRRGQEARLRCSPMKGHSHVYWYRQLPEEGLKFMVYLQKENIIDESGMPKERFSAEFPKEGPSILRIQQVVRGDSAAYFCASSPVEQDNEKLFFGSGTQLSVL.

The CDR3 DNA reads as TGTGCCAGCAGTCCAAGCGGGGACAGGGACCGACATGGCTACACCTTC. Translated: CASSPSGDRDRHGYTF. V and J are TRBV27 and TRBJ1-2; TRBD1 aligns across 9 bases. The CDR3 sequence is 16 residues long. Per germline, CDR1 MNHEY and CDR2 SMNVEV (reference sequence). The V segment lost 5 bases and the J segment 6 bases; nucleotides outside the gene matches: 13.

This clone was detected only once. This chain connects TRBV29-1 to TRBJ2-3, with TRBD1 identical over 8 bases. V lost 7 bases to trimming and J lost 6 bases; unmatched junction nucleotides: 6. The CDR3 has 12 residues. Germline V lookup: CDR1 SQVTM, CDR2 ANQGSEA. CDR3 loop: CSGGQGVDTQYF. CDR3 sequence (DNA): TGCAGCGGTGGACAGGGAGTGGATACGCAGTATTTT.

The chain employs TRBV28 and TRBJ1-1; D remains ambiguous. This CDR3 is 13 amino acids long. The V end was cut by 5 bases, the J end by 3 bases, with 10 bases between. Germline V gene data show CDR1 as MDHEN and CDR2 as SYDVKM. The CDR3 spells CASSEVTHTEAFF. CDR3 bases: TGTGCCAGCAGTGAGGTAACGCACACTGAAGCTTTCTTT.

The chain links TRBV11-2 to TRBJ2-1, with 7 bases that match TRBD1. CDR3 length: 16 residues. In germline, CDR1 is SGHAT, CDR2 FQNNGV. Trimming took 7 bases from V and 3 from J; bases not matched to a gene: 12. For the CDR3, the DNA is TGTGCCAGCATCCCAGGCTCGGGACAGAGCTACAATGAGCAGTTCTTC. It encodes CASIPGSGQSYNEQFF.

This CDR3 reads CASSSGPLAGGLDEQYF. The CDR3, as DNA: TGCGCCAGCAGCTCCGGACCTCTAGCGGGGGGGCTCGACGAGCAGTACTTC. The chain links TRBV4-1 to TRBJ2-7; 12 bases fit TRBD2. CDR1 is MGHRA and CDR2 is YSYEKL in the germline V gene. J gave up 5 bases and V 5 bases, and 13 bases lay outside the gene matches. The CDR3 runs 17 residues.

This chain connects TRBV5-5 to TRBJ1-1; D gene unclear. V lost 1 base and J 1 base, leaving 11 bases between the germline ends. The length of the CDR3 is 15 residues. CDR1 and CDR2 (germline): SGHKS, YYEKEE (reference sequence). The CDR3 here is CASSLKLSSNTEAFF. Here the CDR3 DNA reads TGTGCCAGCAGCTTGAAATTATCCTCGAACACTGAAGCTTTCTTT.

This clone has just one count. The V call is TRBV19, the J call TRBJ2-3, with D possibly matching TRBD2 (5 bases). The CDR3 extends over 15 amino acids. In germline, CDR1 is LNHDA, CDR2 SQIVND (reference sequence). V was trimmed by 5 bases and J by 6 bases, leaving 18 bases between them. This CDR3 is CASSRVGGLGDTQYF. For the CDR3, the DNA is TGTGCCAGTAGTCGGGTAGGAGGCCTGGGGGATACGCAGTATTTT.

The chain carries TRBV7-2 and TRBJ2-3; 8 bases align to TRBD2. Germline CDR1 reads SGHTA; CDR2 reads FQGNSA. Unmatched junction bases numbered 13, after V lost 0 bases and J lost 5 bases. There are 18 residues in the CDR3. This CDR3 reads CASSLALKRAGERDTQYF. CDR3 DNA: TGTGCCAGCAGCTTAGCGCTAAAACGAGCGGGGGAAAGAGATACGCAGTATTTT.

The chain uses TRBV19 and TRBJ1-5, with D unresolved. The germline V gene encodes CDR1 LNHDA and CDR2 SQIVND (reference sequence). V lost 6 bases and J lost 6, with 9 bases in between. CDR3 length: 12 residues. CDR3 nucleotides: TGTGCCAGTAGAGATGCTAGTCAGCCCCAGCATTTT. Its translation: CASRDASQPQHF.

V is TRBV4-1 and J is TRBJ2-5, with 10 bases aligning to TRBD1. CDR3 length: 15 residues. Germline V CDR1 and CDR2: MGHRA, YSYEKL. The junction had 6 bases not matched to a gene; V was cut back by 4 bases and J by 4 bases. The chain's CDR3 is CASSPRGTGVETQYF. The DNA of the CDR3 is TGCGCCAGCAGCCCCCGGGGGACAGGGGTAGAGACCCAGTACTTC.

V usage is TRBV11-2 and J usage is TRBJ1-5, with TRBD1 as a possible D gene (5 bases). The CDR3 length is 13 residues. Trimming left V 3 bases short and J 6 bases short, with 9 bases between. Germline CDR1 reads SGHAT; CDR2 reads FQNNGV. The CDR3 spells CASSFQGGQPQHF. CDR3 in DNA: TGTGCCAGCAGCTTTCAGGGTGGTCAGCCCCAGCATTTT.

The chain combines TRBV7-9 with TRBJ1-4, with 7 bases lining up with TRBD1. The CDR3 loop spans 16 amino acids. J gave up 8 bases and V 2 bases, and 11 bases lay outside the gene matches. Per the germline V gene, CDR1 is SEHNR and CDR2 is FQNEAQ (reference sequence). The CDR3 is CASSLRATGLEEKLFF. The DNA of the CDR3 is TGTGCCAGCAGCTTACGTGCGACAGGGCTGGAGGAAAAACTGTTTTTT.

This clone was seen once. The gene calls are TRBV5-1 and TRBJ2-1, with TRBD1 identical over 9 bases. The CDR3 runs to 16 residues. The V gene's germline CDR1 is SGHRS and CDR2 YFSETQ. The V segment lost 0 bases and the J segment 1 base; nucleotides outside the gene matches: 2. The CDR3 protein is CASSLDGTGSYNEQFF. The CDR3, as DNA: TGCGCCAGCAGCTTGGATGGGACAGGGTCCTACAATGAGCAGTTCTTC. The whole variable domain, remainder taken from reference TRBV5-1 and TRBJ2-1, is KAGVTQTPRYLIKTRGQQVTLSCSPISGHRSVSWYQQTPGQGLQFLFEYFSETQRNKGNFPGRFSGRQFSNSRSEMNVSTLELGDSALYLCASSLDGTGSYNEQFFGPGTRLTVL.

This chain connects TRBV5-1 to TRBJ1-2; 8 bases are shared with TRBD1. V lost 7 bases, J lost 3 bases, and 5 bases stayed unmatched. The germline V gene encodes CDR1 SGHRS and CDR2 YFSETQ. The length of the CDR3 is 13 residues. The CDR3 DNA reads TGCGCCAGCGGACCAGGGGGCGACTATGGCTACACCTTC. It is translated as CASGPGGDYGYTF.

CDR3 loop: CASSQVPQGTQHF. Here the CDR3 DNA reads TGCGCCAGCAGCCAAGTTCCACAGGGAACCCAGCATTTT. The chain is built from TRBV4-1 and TRBJ1-5; a weak D match, TRBD1 (6 bases). Trimming left V 1 base short and J 11 bases short, with 12 bases between. The CDR3 sequence is 13 residues long. Germline values: CDR1 MGHRA, CDR2 YSYEKL.

For this clone: This same CDR3 is encoded by further DNA sequences in the sample. The V gene is TRBV18, the J gene TRBJ1-3; D is possibly TRBD1 (6 bases). The V and J ends lost 3 bases and 2 bases respectively, with 11 bases between them. Germline V CDR1 and CDR2: KGHSH, LQKENI. This CDR3 is built from 15 residues. CDR3 loop: CASSPLQGAGNTIYF. The CDR3 DNA is TGTGCCAGCTCACCTCTACAGGGTGCTGGAAACACCATATATTTT.

The chain recombines TRBV6-5 with TRBJ2-3; no firm D call. The CDR3 has 15 amino acids. V lost 4 bases, J lost 1 base, and 12 bases lay in between. From germline, CDR1 is MNHEY and CDR2 SVGAGI. This chain's CDR3 is CASSFDGRGTDTQYF. CDR3 DNA sequence: TGTGCCAGCAGTTTTGACGGTCGGGGCACAGATACGCAGTATTTT.

Remarks on this clone: The sample contains more than one DNA sequence encoding this CDR3. The rearrangement uses TRBV2 and TRBJ2-5; 8 nucleotides match TRBD2. Germline V CDR1 and CDR2: SNHLY, FYNNEI. V lost 1 base and J lost 4; bases outside the gene matches: 2. The CDR3 has 14 amino acids. CDR3 nucleotide sequence: TGTGCCAGCAGTGAAGGTCTAGCGGGAGAGACCCAGTACTTC. Protein: CASSEGLAGETQYF.

The rearrangement links TRBV28 to TRBJ2-7; TRBD1 agrees at 8 bases. The CDR3 extends over 15 amino acids. Germline assignment: CDR1 MDHEN and CDR2 SYDVKM. Trimming at V came to 8 bases and at J to 0 bases, leaving 9 bases not matched to a gene. CDR3 loop: CASSLPRGLSYEQYF. The CDR3 nucleotides are TGTGCCAGCTCCCTGCCCAGGGGGCTCTCCTACGAGCAGTACTTC.

The chain links TRBV5-8 to TRBJ2-3, with 9 bases identical to TRBD1. CDR3 length equals 15 residues. The V gene's germline CDR1 is SGHTS and CDR2 YDEGEE. The J segment lost 2 bases and the V segment lost 3 bases, leaving 4 bases of the junction unmatched. The CDR3 nucleotides read TGTGCCAGCAGCTCCCGGGACAGGGACACAGATACGCAGTATTTT. Translated, it gives CASSSRDRDTDTQYF.

The rearrangement links TRBV12-3 or TRBV12-4 to TRBJ1-4, with 9 bases lining up with TRBD1. Trimming at V came to 8 bases and at J to 8 bases, leaving 6 bases not matched to a gene. The CDR3 sequence is 13 residues long. The CDR3 loop reads CASGGTGSEKLFF. The CDR3 coding sequence is TGTGCCAGCGGAGGGACAGGGAGCGAAAAACTGTTTTTT.

The CDR3 spells CASRPRDRDPSYEQYF. DNA for the CDR3: TGTGCCAGCAGGCCGCGGGACAGGGACCCTTCCTACGAGCAGTACTTC. This chain links TRBV21-1 with TRBJ2-7; TRBD1 reflects the table's D call only, with no check against the DNA. TRBV21-1 is a documented pseudogene. The CDR3 runs to 16 residues.

V gene TRBV27 combines with J gene TRBJ2-7, with 13 bases lining up with TRBD2. The germline V gene has CDR1 MNHEY and CDR2 SMNVEV (reference sequence). CDR3 size: 15 residues. Trimming took 4 bases from V and 1 from J; bases not matched to a gene: 1. CDR3 coding DNA: TGTGCCAGCAGTTCGGGACTAGCGGGATCCTACGAGCAGTACTTC. Its protein product is CASSSGLAGSYEQYF.

V gene TRBV5-4 combines with J gene TRBJ2-7; TRBD1 might be the D (5 bases). CDR3 length: 17 residues. Germline V lookup: CDR1 SGHNT, CDR2 YYREEE (reference sequence). V was pared by 3 bases and J by 1 base, with 20 bases between. The CDR3 DNA is TGTGCCAGCAGCTCGGTTGTAGGGGCGCCAACGTCCTACGAGCAGTACTTC. Translation gives CASSSVVGAPTSYEQYF.